This is a list of T cell receptor beta chains from one sample in a study of cytomegalovirus exposure and HLA in healthy donors. Profiled with immunoSEQ multiplex PCR; TCRdb holds only in-frame clones, not every one. The sample comprises roughly 140,000 clones, over 8% of which are singletons, and approximately 2% rests with the top ten. Sample: PBMCs. These receptors were taken from a male donor in good health and CMV-seronegative. Each CDR3 is given with its conserved first and last residue. A D gene is named only where the DNA matches it firmly. The size entry is marked missing in some rows and otherwise reads once, few, many or a size class.

D gene	V gene	J gene	clone size	CDR3 DNA	CDR3 protein
-	TRBV6-4	TRBJ2-3	-	TGTGCCAGCAGTCCGCGGTCGGCTGGAGGGGAGGATACGCAGTATTTT	CASSPRSAGGEDTQYF
TRBD1	TRBV2	TRBJ1-5	few	TGTGCCAGCAGCCCCGGGACAGCCCTTAGTAGCAATCAGCCCCAGCATTTT	CASSPGTALSSNQPQHF
TRBD2	TRBV6-6	TRBJ2-3	-	TGTGCCAGCACCCCGGTTGCGGCAGGGAGGGCAGATACGCAGTATTTT	CASTPVAAGRADTQYF
TRBD1	TRBV5-1	TRBJ1-1	few	TGCGCCAGCAGTGACAGGGAGAACACTGAAGCTTTCTTT	CASSDRENTEAFF
-	TRBV4-3	TRBJ1-4	-	TGCGCCAGCAGCCTAGAATGGGGGCCCAACAATTTGTTTTTT	CASSLEWGPNNLFF
TRBD1	TRBV28	TRBJ1-5	-	TGTGCCAGCAGTCTGGGACAGGGTGGCAATCAGCCCCAGCATTTT	CASSLGQGGNQPQHF
TRBD1	TRBV6-1	TRBJ1-1	few	TGTGCCAGCAGTGAAATTCTAACAGGGGGCGTCGCTGAAGCTTTCTTT	CASSEILTGGVAEAFF
TRBD2	TRBV6-5	TRBJ2-3	-	TGTGCCAGCAGACCCAGCGGGAGTGGCACAGATACGCAGTATTTT	CASRPSGSGTDTQYF
-	TRBV11-2	TRBJ1-4	-	TGTGCCAGCAGCTTAGTGGGAACAGGTCAGGGGTCTCGAGAAAAACTGTTTTTT	CASSLVGTGQGSREKLFF
TRBD1	TRBV5-1	TRBJ1-5	-	TGCGCCAGCAGCTTGGGGGACAGACAGGATCAGCCCCAGCATTTT	CASSLGDRQDQPQHF
TRBD1	TRBV15	TRBJ2-7	few	TGTGCCACCAGGGATGACAGGACAGGGGATTGCGAGCAGTACTTC	CATRDDRTGDCEQYF
-	TRBV21-1	TRBJ2-1	-	-	CARGLVGEGSYNEQFF